This T cell receptor beta chain derives from a study of sequential checkpoint blockade in melanoma. Study-wide context: Randomization was 1:1 between first-line nivolumab→ipilimumab and ipilimumab→nivolumab.

Only in-frame clones appear in the TCRdb table, and some are missing; sequencing was by immunoSEQ multiplex PCR. The sample comprises roughly 20,000 clones, around 83% of which are singletons, and 36% rests with the top ten. Treatment noted: randomized to nivolumab then ipilimumab (arm A) or the reverse (arm B). Sorted cells were live CD3+CD8+, lacking CD19 and CD56, from PBMCs. Losses at the gene ends were 2 bases for V and 4 bases for J; bases not matched to a gene: 9. This CDR3 is 16 amino acids long. Germline CDR1 and CDR2: MNHEY and SMNVEV (reference sequence). The source is a human donor with melanoma. Sequencing used CD8+ T cells sorted from blood (inferred from file names), obtained from a patient given nivolumab and ipilimumab in sequence. The chain is built from TRBV27 and TRBJ2-3; 7 nucleotides align to TRBD2. The CDR3 DNA reads as TGTGCCAGCAGTTTAGTGAGCGGGACTGCCTCAGATACGCAGTATTTT. Amino acids: CASSLVSGTASDTQYF.